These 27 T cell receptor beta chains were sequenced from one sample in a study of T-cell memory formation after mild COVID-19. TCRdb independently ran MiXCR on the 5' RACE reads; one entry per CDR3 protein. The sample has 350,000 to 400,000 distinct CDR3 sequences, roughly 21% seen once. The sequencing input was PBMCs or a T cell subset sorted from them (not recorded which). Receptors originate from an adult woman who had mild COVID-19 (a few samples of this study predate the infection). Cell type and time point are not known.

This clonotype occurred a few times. CDR3 region: CSALGQSYGYTF. Here the CDR3 DNA reads TGCAGCGCCCTAGGCCAGTCCTATGGCTACACCTTC. V and J are TRBV29-1 and TRBJ1-2; D ambiguous. CDR3 length: 12 residues. The germline CDR1 and CDR2 sequences are SQVTM and ANQGSEA. V was clipped by 7 bases and J by 4 bases, with 13 bases between them.

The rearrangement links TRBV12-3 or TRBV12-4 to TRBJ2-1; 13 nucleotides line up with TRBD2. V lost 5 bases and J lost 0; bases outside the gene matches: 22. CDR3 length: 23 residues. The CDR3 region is CASSTGTSGMQTPHTSSYNEQFF. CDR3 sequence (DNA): TGTGCCAGCAGTACCGGGACTAGCGGGATGCAAACGCCACATACCTCCTCCTACAATGAGCAGTTCTTC.

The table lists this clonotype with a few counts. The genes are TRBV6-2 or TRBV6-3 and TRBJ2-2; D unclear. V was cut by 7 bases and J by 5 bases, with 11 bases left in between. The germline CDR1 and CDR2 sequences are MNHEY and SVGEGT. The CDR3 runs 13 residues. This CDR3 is CASIRALTGELFF. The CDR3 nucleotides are TGTGCCAGCATTCGGGCTTTAACCGGGGAGCTGTTTTTT.

The CDR3 region has the DNA TGTGCCACCAGCAGAGATTCTGGGACAGGGTCAGATACGCAGTATTTT. This translates into CATSRDSGTGSDTQYF. V usage is TRBV15 and J usage is TRBJ2-3, with 9 bases fitting TRBD1. CDR1 LNHNV and CDR2 YYDKDF come from the germline V gene (reference sequence). V was pared by 0 bases and J by 4 bases, with 5 bases of the junction left unmatched. This CDR3 is built from 16 residues.

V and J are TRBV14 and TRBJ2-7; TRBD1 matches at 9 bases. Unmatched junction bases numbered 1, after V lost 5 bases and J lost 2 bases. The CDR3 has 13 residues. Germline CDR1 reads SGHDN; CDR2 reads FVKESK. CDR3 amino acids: CASSWDRAYEQYF. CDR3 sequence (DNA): TGTGCCAGCAGCTGGGACAGGGCCTACGAGCAGTACTTC.

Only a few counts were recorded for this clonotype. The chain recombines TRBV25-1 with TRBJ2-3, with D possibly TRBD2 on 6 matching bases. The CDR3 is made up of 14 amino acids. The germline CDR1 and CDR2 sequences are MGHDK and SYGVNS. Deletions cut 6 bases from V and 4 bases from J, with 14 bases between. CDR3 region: CASRGTSGPDTQYF. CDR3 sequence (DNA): TGTGCCAGCAGGGGGACTTCTGGGCCAGATACGCAGTATTTT.

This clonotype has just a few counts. The CDR3 region has the DNA TGCAGCGTGCCCCTGACAGGGAATGAGGATGGCTACACCTTC. Translated: CSVPLTGNEDGYTF. This chain connects TRBV29-1 to TRBJ1-2, with 7 bases aligning to TRBD1. The V segment lost 6 bases and the J segment 6 bases; nucleotides outside the gene matches: 13. The CDR3 covers 14 residues. CDR1 and CDR2 from the germline V gene are SQVTM and ANQGSEA.

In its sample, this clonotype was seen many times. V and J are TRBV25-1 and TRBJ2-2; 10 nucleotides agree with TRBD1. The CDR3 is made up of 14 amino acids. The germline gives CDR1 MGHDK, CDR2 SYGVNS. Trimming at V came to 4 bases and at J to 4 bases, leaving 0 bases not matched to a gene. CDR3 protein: CASSGTGGTGELFF. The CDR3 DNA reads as TGTGCCAGCAGTGGGACAGGGGGCACCGGGGAGCTGTTTTTT.

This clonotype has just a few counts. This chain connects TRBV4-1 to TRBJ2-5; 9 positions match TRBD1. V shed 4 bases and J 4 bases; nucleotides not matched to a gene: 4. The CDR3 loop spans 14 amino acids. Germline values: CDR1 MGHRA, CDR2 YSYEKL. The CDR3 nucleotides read TGCGCCAGCAGCCGGACAGGGGTGGCAGAGACCCAGTACTTC. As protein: CASSRTGVAETQYF.

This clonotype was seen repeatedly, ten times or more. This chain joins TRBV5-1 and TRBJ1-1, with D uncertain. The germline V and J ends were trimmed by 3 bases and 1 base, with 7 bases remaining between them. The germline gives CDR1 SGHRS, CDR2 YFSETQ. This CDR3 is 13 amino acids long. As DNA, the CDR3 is TGCGCCAGCAGCTACGACGGGAACACTGAAGCTTTCTTT. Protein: CASSYDGNTEAFF. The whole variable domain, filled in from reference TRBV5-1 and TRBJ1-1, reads KAGVTQTPRYLIKTRGQQVTLSCSPISGHRSVSWYQQTPGQGLQFLFEYFSETQRNKGNFPGRFSGRQFSNSRSEMNVSTLELGDSALYLCASSYDGNTEAFFGQGTRLTVV.

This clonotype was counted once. CDR3 amino acids: CASSQRTGRATEAFF. The DNA of the CDR3 is TGTGCCAGCAGCCAACGGACAGGGAGGGCCACTGAAGCTTTCTTT. This chain links TRBV14 with TRBJ1-1, with TRBD1 matching 8 bases. This CDR3 is built from 15 residues. V gave up 2 bases and J gave up 4 bases; unmatched junction bases: 6. Germline-derived CDR1 and CDR2 are SGHDN and FVKESK.

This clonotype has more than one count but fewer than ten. The CDR3 region has the DNA TGTGCCAGCAGCTCCGGGACTAGCGGGAGCCAAGAGACCCAGTACTTC. As protein: CASSSGTSGSQETQYF. V and J are TRBV7-9 and TRBJ2-5, with 14 nucleotides matching TRBD2. Per germline, CDR1 SEHNR and CDR2 FQNEAQ (reference sequence). With 4 bases clipped from V and 1 base from J, the junction kept 2 bases outside the gene matches. The CDR3 is 16 amino acids.

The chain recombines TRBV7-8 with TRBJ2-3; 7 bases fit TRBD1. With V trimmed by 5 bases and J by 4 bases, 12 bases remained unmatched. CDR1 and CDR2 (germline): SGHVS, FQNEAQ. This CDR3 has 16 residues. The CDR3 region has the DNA TGTGCCAGCAGCCCCGACAGGGTGGACTCCGCAGATACGCAGTATTTT. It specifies CASSPDRVDSADTQYF.

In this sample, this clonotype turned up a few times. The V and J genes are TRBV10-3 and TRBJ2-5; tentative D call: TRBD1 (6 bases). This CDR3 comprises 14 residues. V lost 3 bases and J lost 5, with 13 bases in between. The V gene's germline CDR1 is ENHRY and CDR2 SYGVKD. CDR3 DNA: TGTGCCATCAGTGAAACAGGGTCCGGGGAGACCCAGTACTTC. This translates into CAISETGSGETQYF.

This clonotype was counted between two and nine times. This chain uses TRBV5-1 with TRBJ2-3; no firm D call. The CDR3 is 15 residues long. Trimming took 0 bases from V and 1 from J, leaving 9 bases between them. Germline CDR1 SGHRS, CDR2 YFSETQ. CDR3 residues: CASSLGAGRTDTQYF. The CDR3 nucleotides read TGCGCCAGCAGCTTGGGGGCAGGTCGCACAGATACGCAGTATTTT.

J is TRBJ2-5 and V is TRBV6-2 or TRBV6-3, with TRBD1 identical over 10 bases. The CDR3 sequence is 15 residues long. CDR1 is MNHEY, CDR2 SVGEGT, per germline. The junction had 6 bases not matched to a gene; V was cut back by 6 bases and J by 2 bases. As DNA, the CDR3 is TGTGCCAGCAGCTGGGACAGGGGTAATCAAGAGACCCAGTACTTC. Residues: CASSWDRGNQETQYF.

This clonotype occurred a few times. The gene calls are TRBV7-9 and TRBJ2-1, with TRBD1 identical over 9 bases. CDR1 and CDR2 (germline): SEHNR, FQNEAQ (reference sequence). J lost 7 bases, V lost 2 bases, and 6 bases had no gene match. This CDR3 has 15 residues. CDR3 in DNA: TGTGCCAGCAGCTTAAACAGGGGGCGCATAAATGAGCAGTTCTTC. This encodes CASSLNRGRINEQFF. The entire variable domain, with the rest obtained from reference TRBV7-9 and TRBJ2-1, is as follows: DTGVSQNPRHKITKRGQNVTFRCDPISEHNRLYWYRQTLGQGPEFLTYFQNEAQLEKSRLLSDRFSAERPKGSFSTLEIQRTEQGDSAMYLCASSLNRGRINEQFFGPGTRLTVL.

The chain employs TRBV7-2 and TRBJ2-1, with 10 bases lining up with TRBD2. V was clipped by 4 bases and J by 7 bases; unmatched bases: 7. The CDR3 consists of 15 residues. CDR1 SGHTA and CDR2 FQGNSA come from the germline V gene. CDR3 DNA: TGTGCCAGCAGCTCAGCGGGGGGGTCAGGGAATGAGCAGTTCTTC. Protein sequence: CASSSAGGSGNEQFF. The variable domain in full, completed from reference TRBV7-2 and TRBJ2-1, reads GAGVSQSPSNKVTEKGKDVELRCDPISGHTALYWYRQSLGQGLEFLIYFQGNSAPDKSGLPSDRFSAERTGGSVSTLTIQRTQQEDSAVYLCASSSAGGSGNEQFFGPGTRLTVL.

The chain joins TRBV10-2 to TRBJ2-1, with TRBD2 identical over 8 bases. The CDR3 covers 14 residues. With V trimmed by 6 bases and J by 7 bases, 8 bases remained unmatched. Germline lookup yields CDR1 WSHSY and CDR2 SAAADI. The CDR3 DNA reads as TGCGCCAGCAGAGACGGGAGGGGGTCTAATGAGCAGTTCTTC. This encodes CASRDGRGSNEQFF.

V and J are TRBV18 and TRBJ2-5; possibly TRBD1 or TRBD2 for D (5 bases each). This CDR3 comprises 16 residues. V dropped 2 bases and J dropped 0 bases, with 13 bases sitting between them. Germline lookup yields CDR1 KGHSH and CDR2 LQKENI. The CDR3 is CASSPGEGTYQETQYF. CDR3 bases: TGTGCCAGCTCACCAGGCGAAGGGACGTACCAAGAGACCCAGTACTTC.

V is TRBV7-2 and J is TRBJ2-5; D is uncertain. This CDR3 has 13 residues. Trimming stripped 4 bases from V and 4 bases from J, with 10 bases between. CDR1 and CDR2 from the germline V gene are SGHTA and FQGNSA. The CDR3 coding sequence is TGTGCCAGCAGCTCGGACCTCCCAGAGACCCAGTACTTC. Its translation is CASSSDLPETQYF.

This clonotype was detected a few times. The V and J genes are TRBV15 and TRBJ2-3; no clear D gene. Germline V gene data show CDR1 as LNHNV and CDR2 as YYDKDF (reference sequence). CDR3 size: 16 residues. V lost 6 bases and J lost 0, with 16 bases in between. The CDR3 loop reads CATRGLDWKSTDTQYF. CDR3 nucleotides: TGTGCCACCAGAGGTCTCGACTGGAAAAGCACAGATACGCAGTATTTT. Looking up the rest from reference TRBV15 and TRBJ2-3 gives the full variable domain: DAMVIQNPRYQVTQFGKPVTLSCSQTLNHNVMYWYQQKSSQAPKLLFHYYDKDFNNEADTPDNFQSRRPNTSFCFLDIRSPGLGDTAMYLCATRGLDWKSTDTQYFGPGTRLTVL.

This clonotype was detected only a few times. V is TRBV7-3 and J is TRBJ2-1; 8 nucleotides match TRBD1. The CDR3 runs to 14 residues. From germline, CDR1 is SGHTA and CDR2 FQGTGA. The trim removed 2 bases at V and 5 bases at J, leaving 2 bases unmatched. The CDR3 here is CASSLGTGNNEQFF. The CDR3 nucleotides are TGTGCCAGCAGCTTAGGGACAGGTAACAATGAGCAGTTCTTC.

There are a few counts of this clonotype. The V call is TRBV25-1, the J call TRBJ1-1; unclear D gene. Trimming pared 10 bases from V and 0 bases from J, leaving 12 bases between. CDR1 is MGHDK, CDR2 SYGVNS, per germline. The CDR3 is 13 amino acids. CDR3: CATVGTLNTEAFF. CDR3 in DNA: TGTGCCACCGTGGGTACACTGAACACTGAAGCTTTCTTT.

CDR3 coding DNA: TGCGCCAGCAGCTCCCGACAGGGGGGCGATGAGCAGTTCTTC. Residues: CASSSRQGGDEQFF. V is TRBV4-1 and J is TRBJ2-1; 9 bases fit TRBD1. The CDR3 spans 14 residues. Trimming cost V 5 bases and J 8 bases; bases outside gene matches: 7. From germline, CDR1 is MGHRA and CDR2 YSYEKL.

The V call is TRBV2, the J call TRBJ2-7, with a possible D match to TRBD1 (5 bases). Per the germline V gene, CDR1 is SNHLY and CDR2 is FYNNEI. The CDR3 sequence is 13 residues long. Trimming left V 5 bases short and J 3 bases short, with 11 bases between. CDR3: CASSPRQYYEQYF. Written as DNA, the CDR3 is TGTGCCAGCAGTCCAAGACAGTACTACGAGCAGTACTTC.

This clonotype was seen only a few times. The CDR3, as DNA: TGTGCCATCAGTGAGGGACTACCTTACGAGCAGTACTTC. This translates into CAISEGLPYEQYF. This chain joins TRBV10-3 and TRBJ2-7; weak D call: TRBD2 (6 bases). CDR3 size: 13 residues. Germline CDR1 and CDR2: ENHRY and SYGVKD. The ends were cut back, 2 bases at V and 4 bases at J, with 9 bases in the middle.